This T cell receptor (beta chain) derives from a study of PD-1 blockade in classical Hodgkin lymphoma. This CDR3 is 13 amino acids long. The germline gives CDR1 ENHRY, CDR2 SYGVKD. With 0 bases removed from V and 4 bases from J, the gap between germline ends came to 7 bases. This clone was counted only a few times. Its antigen is not known. The patients all showed relapse after autologous stem cell transplantation, while their brentuximab vedotin exposure varied. Repertoires were generated with immunoSEQ multiplex PCR, while TCRdb's copy carries only in-frame clones and drops some. There are 11,000 to 15,000 clones in the sample; roughly 86% occur only once, and about 24% lies in the top ten. General observations from the study: Complete responders had baseline diversity similar to newly diagnosed patients.

This clonotype originated in a human donor with classical Hodgkin lymphoma. Sequencing used peripheral blood mononuclear cells (PBMCs), obtained at baseline. The chain couples TRBV10-3 to TRBJ2-7; the D is unclear. CDR3 sequence: CAISESNPYEQYF. CDR3 nucleotide sequence: TGTGCCATCAGTGAGTCGAACCCGTACGAGCAGTACTTC.